This T cell receptor beta chain was captured in a study of CD8 T cells in ankylosing spondylitis. Generation of TCR beta libraries employed quantitative 5'-RACE incorporating molecular barcodes. TCRdb redid the calling of the 5' RACE reads with MiXCR, one entry per CDR3 protein. The data contain 40,000 to 55,000 distinct CDR3 sequences, 6% to 7.5% of them singletons. This clonotype was seen many times. Its antigen is undetermined. Germline lookup yields CDR1 KGHSH and CDR2 LQKENI. Trimming removed 4 bases from V and 2 bases from J; junction bases left unmatched: 10. This CDR3 is 17 amino acids long. Notes on the study in general: Some motif variants had been reported before (in reactive arthritis synovial fluid and blood). Within matched ankylosing spondylitis synovial fluid, disease-linked clones were reportedly significantly enriched. Among TCR beta sequences, a motif of several highly homologous variants appeared characteristic of ankylosing spondylitis blood.

Material: blood, either unsorted or a sorted T cell fraction (not recorded which). The clonotype originates from a female donor with ankylosing spondylitis or in good health (not recorded which). The chain is built from TRBV18 and TRBJ2-3, with 9 bases lining up with TRBD2. CDR3 DNA: TGTGCCAGCTCACAGTATGAGCGGGGGGCCTACACAGATACGCAGTATTTT. It encodes CASSQYERGAYTDTQYF.